Below are 21 T cell receptor beta chains sequenced from a single sample in a study of PD-L1 blockade in urothelial cancer. Time point described: pretreatment peripheral blood. Using immunoSEQ multiplex PCR, the repertoire was profiled, and TCRdb retains in-frame clones only, with some absent. The sample includes under 95,000 clones, 70% to 90% of them seen just once. The sequences come from PBMCs, collected around atezolizumab (anti-PD-L1) treatment. The receptors were gathered from a man aged 55 to 69 with urothelial cancer.

CDR3 coding DNA: TGTGCCATCAGGGGCACAGATTTCGGTGGCTACACCTTC. Encoded protein: CAIRGTDFGGYTF. The chain has TRBV10-3 and TRBJ1-2, with no clear D. Trimming stripped 6 bases from V and 7 bases from J, with 15 bases between. The germline gives CDR1 ENHRY, CDR2 SYGVKD. The CDR3 is 13 amino acids.

The chain combines TRBV11-3 with TRBJ1-1, with D possibly TRBD1 on 5 matching bases. The V end was cut by 3 bases, the J end by 1 base, with 9 bases between. The length of the CDR3 is 14 residues. The germline V gene has CDR1 SGHNT and CDR2 YENEEA. CDR3 sequence reads: CASSFSGPNTEAFF. CDR3 sequence (DNA): TGTGCCAGCAGCTTCTCAGGGCCGAACACTGAAGCTTTCTTT.

The chain links TRBV30 to TRBJ1-1; weak D call: TRBD1 (6 bases). CDR3 length: 14 residues. CDR1 and CDR2 (germline): GTSNPN, SVGIG (reference sequence). V was clipped by 2 bases and J by 10 bases, with 20 bases between them. As DNA, the CDR3 is TGTGCCTGGAGTAGAGGAGAGTGGGAAGGGGGAGCTTTCTTT. This encodes CAWSRGEWEGGAFF.

The gene calls are TRBV19 and TRBJ1-2; no clear D gene. This CDR3 region has 13 residues. The ends were cut back, 3 bases at V and 5 bases at J, with 10 bases in the middle. Germline V CDR1 and CDR2: LNHDA, SQIVND (reference sequence). The CDR3 DNA reads TGTGCCAGTAGTATCGAAACTTTATATGGCTACACCTTC. Translated, it gives CASSIETLYGYTF.

This clone was picked up a small number of times. This sequence joins TRBV6-6 and TRBJ1-6, with 11 bases that match TRBD1. Germline V gives CDR1 MNHNY, CDR2 SVGAGI (reference sequence). V was clipped by 4 bases and J by 9 bases; unmatched bases: 2. The CDR3 runs 14 residues. The CDR3 region has the DNA TGTGCCAGCAGTTTGGACAGGGGGCCTTCACCCCTCCACTTT. It translates to CASSLDRGPSPLHF.

The chain couples TRBV10-3 to TRBJ2-2; TRBD2 aligns across 7 bases. Losses at the gene ends were 8 bases for V and 4 bases for J; bases not matched to a gene: 10. CDR1 is ENHRY, CDR2 SYGVKD, per germline. The CDR3 runs to 15 residues. The CDR3 bases are TGTGCCATCCCTTTGGCGGGGGATCGCACCGGGGAGCTGTTTTTT. It specifies CAIPLAGDRTGELFF.

The chain joins TRBV4-1 to TRBJ1-1; 12 nucleotides line up with TRBD1. V gave up 5 bases and J gave up 0 bases; unmatched junction bases: 7. From germline, CDR1 is MGHRA and CDR2 YSYEKL. The CDR3 runs 17 residues. The CDR3 DNA reads TGCGCCAGCAGCGTTGGTTGGGACAGGGGGCTGAACACTGAAGCTTTCTTT. It is translated as CASSVGWDRGLNTEAFF.

The rearrangement joins TRBV4-2 to TRBJ1-5, with TRBD1 matching 8 bases. V lost 4 bases to trimming and J lost 7 bases; unmatched junction nucleotides: 6. The CDR3 sequence is 14 residues long. Germline CDR1 LGHNA, CDR2 YNFKEQ. The CDR3 is CASSLDRGRQPQHF. DNA of the CDR3: TGTGCCAGCAGCCTAGACAGGGGCCGGCAGCCCCAGCATTTT.

V usage is TRBV2 and J usage is TRBJ1-2; D uncertain. V lost 6 bases to trimming and J lost 8 bases, with 13 bases between them. Germline V lookup: CDR1 SNHLY, CDR2 FYNNEI. The CDR3 sequence is 12 residues long. CDR3 coding DNA: TGTGCCAGCAGACCGACCAGCGGGGGCTACACCTTC. It yields the protein CASRPTSGGYTF.

This chain links TRBV5-6 with TRBJ1-4; D may be TRBD1 (5 bases). V was shortened by 0 bases and J by 8 bases, with 11 bases between the two germline ends. The CDR3 consists of 14 residues. Per the germline V gene, CDR1 is SGHDT and CDR2 is YYEEEE. The CDR3 DNA sequence: TGTGCCAGCAGCTTGGACAGGCATCTCGAAAAACTGTTTTTT. Translated, it gives CASSLDRHLEKLFF.

CDR3 amino acids: CASSRGGEPTEAFF. CDR3 coding DNA: TGTGCCAGCAGCAGAGGGGGGGAGCCCACTGAAGCTTTCTTT. The chain joins TRBV9 to TRBJ1-1; TRBD1 is a possible D gene (6 bases). The CDR3 consists of 14 residues. Germline lookup yields CDR1 SGDLS and CDR2 YYNGEE. With 4 bases removed from V and 4 bases from J, the gap between germline ends came to 14 bases.

The rearrangement uses TRBV5-8 and TRBJ1-5, with 7 bases matching TRBD1. The germline CDR1 and CDR2 sequences are SGHTS and YDEGEE. The CDR3 is 15 amino acids. The junction had 7 bases not matched to a gene; V was cut back by 3 bases and J by 4 bases. This CDR3 reads CASSSWTGLNQPQHF. CDR3 coding DNA: TGTGCCAGCAGCTCCTGGACAGGACTAAATCAGCCCCAGCATTTT.

In regard to this clone: Its ends do not fully match the called genes, so a read error is possible. The chain uses TRBV6-4 and TRBJ2-5, with D possibly matching TRBD1 (5 bases). The V gene's germline CDR1 is MRHNA and CDR2 SNTAGT. The CDR3 has 13 amino acids. CDR3 in DNA: TGTGCCAGCAGTTACTCCCACAGGGAGACCCAGTACTTC. Translated: CASSYSHRETQYF.

This chain joins TRBV5-4 and TRBJ2-3; 8 bases match TRBD2. V was pared by 3 bases and J by 2 bases, with 5 bases of the junction left unmatched. Per germline, CDR1 SGHNT and CDR2 YYREEE (reference sequence). The CDR3 length is 15 residues. CDR3 protein: CASSSGGRITDTQYF. The DNA of the CDR3 is TGTGCCAGCAGCTCCGGCGGGAGGATCACAGATACGCAGTATTTT.

The chain has TRBV18 and TRBJ1-4; no clear D gene. The CDR3 contains 14 residues. V lost 8 bases and J 1 base, leaving 11 bases between the germline ends. Looked up from germline, CDR1 is KGHSH and CDR2 is LQKENI. CDR3 in DNA: TGTGCCAGCACCGTGAGGGTAACTAATGAAAAACTGTTTTTT. It is translated as CASTVRVTNEKLFF.

The V and J genes are TRBV27 and TRBJ1-2, with 7 nucleotides matching TRBD1. Trimming took 6 bases from V and 1 from J; bases not matched to a gene: 5. The CDR3 extends over 14 amino acids. Germline assignment: CDR1 MNHEY and CDR2 SMNVEV (reference sequence). Here the CDR3 DNA reads TGTGCCAGCAGGTCGACAGGGCATAACTATGGCTACACCTTC. This codes for CASRSTGHNYGYTF.

In regard to this clone: The same CDR3 is also encoded by other DNA sequences in this sample. The chain recombines TRBV30 with TRBJ1-1; perhaps TRBD1 as D (6 bases). Per the germline V gene, CDR1 is GTSNPN and CDR2 is SVGIG (reference sequence). V lost 4 bases to trimming and J lost 5 bases, with 11 bases between them. CDR3 length equals 12 residues. The CDR3 spells CAWNRGGTEAFF. The DNA of the CDR3 is TGTGCCTGGAACAGAGGGGGAACTGAAGCTTTCTTT.

On this clone itself: Other DNA sequences in this specimen translate into the identical CDR3. In DNA form, the CDR3 reads TGTGCCAGCAGCAGGACTAGCGGGAGCTACGAGCAGTACTTC. It encodes CASSRTSGSYEQYF. The chain has TRBV6-5 and TRBJ2-7, with TRBD2 matching 13 bases. The CDR3 is 14 amino acids. J was trimmed by 3 bases and V by 6 bases; bases with no gene match: 2. The germline CDR1 and CDR2 sequences are MNHEY and SVGAGI.

The chain has TRBV6-5 and TRBJ1-1; D perhaps matches TRBD1 (6 bases). The CDR3 is made up of 14 amino acids. CDR1 and CDR2 from the germline V gene are MNHEY and SVGAGI. V shed 5 bases and J shed 3 bases, with 13 bases lying between them. CDR3: CASSLQGLDTEAFF. Written as DNA, the CDR3 is TGTGCCAGCAGTCTCCAGGGGCTGGACACTGAAGCTTTCTTT.

V usage is TRBV19 and J usage is TRBJ2-1, with 11 bases identical to TRBD1. The germline CDR1 and CDR2 sequences are LNHDA and SQIVND (reference sequence). The length of the CDR3 is 15 residues. J was trimmed by 7 bases and V by 6 bases; bases with no gene match: 8. DNA for the CDR3: TGTGCCAGTAGCCGGACAGGGGGCTATGAGAATGAGCAGTTCTTC. It is translated as CASSRTGGYENEQFF.

The rearrangement links TRBV2 to TRBJ2-2; 11 nucleotides agree with TRBD2. V shed 7 bases and J 4 bases; nucleotides not matched to a gene: 14. The CDR3 is 18 amino acids. In germline, CDR1 is SNHLY, CDR2 FYNNEI. The CDR3 nucleotides read TGTGCCAGCACCAAAATGGTAGCGGGGGGGCCCAGCACCGGGGAGCTGTTTTTT. This codes for CASTKMVAGGPSTGELFF.